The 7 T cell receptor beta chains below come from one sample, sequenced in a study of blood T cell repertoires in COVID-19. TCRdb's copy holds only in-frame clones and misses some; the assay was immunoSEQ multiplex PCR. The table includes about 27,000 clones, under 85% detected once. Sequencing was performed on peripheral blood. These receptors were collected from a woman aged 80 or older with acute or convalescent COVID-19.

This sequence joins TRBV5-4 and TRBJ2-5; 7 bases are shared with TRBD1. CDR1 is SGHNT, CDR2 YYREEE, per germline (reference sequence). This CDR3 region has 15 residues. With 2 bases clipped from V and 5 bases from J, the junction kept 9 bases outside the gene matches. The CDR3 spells CASSLVGGGQETQYF. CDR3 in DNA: TGTGCCAGCAGCTTAGTAGGGGGCGGCCAGGAGACCCAGTACTTC.

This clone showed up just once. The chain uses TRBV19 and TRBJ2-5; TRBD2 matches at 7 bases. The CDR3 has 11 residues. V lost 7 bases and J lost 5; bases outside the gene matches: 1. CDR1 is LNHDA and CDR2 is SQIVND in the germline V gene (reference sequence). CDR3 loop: CASMGGETQYF. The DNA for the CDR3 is TGTGCCAGTATGGGGGGGGAGACCCAGTACTTC.

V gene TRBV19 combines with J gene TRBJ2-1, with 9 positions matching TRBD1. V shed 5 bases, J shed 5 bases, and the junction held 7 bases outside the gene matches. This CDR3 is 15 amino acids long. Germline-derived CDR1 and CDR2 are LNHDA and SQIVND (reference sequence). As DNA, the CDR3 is TGTGCCAGTAGTCCGCGGGACAGGGCTAACAATGAGCAGTTCTTC. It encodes CASSPRDRANNEQFF.

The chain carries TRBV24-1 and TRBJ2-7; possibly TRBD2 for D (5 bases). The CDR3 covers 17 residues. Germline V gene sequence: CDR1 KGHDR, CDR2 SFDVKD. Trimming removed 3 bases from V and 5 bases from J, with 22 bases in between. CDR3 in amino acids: CATSDVTSAGGRNEQYF. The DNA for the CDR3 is TGTGCCACCAGTGATGTGACGAGCGCAGGAGGTCGTAACGAGCAGTACTTC.

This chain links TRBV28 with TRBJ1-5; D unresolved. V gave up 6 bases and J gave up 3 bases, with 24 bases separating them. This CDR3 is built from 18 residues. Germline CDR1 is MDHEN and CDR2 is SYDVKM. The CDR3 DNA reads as TGTGCCAGCAGCTTTCTATCCGCGCTGCCCCGCTCCAATCAGCCCCAGCATTTT. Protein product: CASSFLSALPRSNQPQHF.

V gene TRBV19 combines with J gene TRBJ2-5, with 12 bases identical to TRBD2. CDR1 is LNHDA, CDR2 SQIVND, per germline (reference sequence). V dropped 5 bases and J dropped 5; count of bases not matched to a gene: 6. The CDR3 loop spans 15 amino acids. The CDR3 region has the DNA TGTGCCAGTAGTGCCCGACTAGCGGGGGTTGAGACCCAGTACTTC. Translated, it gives CASSARLAGVETQYF.

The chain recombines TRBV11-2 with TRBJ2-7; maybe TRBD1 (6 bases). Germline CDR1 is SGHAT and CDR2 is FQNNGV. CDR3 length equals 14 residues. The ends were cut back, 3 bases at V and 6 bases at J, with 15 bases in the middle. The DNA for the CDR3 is TGTGCCAGCAGCTTCGCCACCTTAGGGGGCGAGCAGTACTTC. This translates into CASSFATLGGEQYF.